The 8 T cell receptor beta chains presented below share a single source sample, sequenced in a study of coeliac disease. Data came from immunoSEQ multiplex PCR; TCRdb stores just in-frame clones and leaves some out. The sample holds roughly 4,700 clones, over 65% seen once. The material sequenced was lymphocytes from the gut lamina propria. Receptors were obtained from a woman in her 40s.

J is TRBJ1-1 and V is TRBV5-1; tentative D call: TRBD1 (6 bases). Trimming shortened V by 1 base and J by 4 bases, and 8 bases separated the two germline ends. CDR1 and CDR2 from the germline V gene are SGHRS and YFSETQ. The CDR3 runs 13 residues. The CDR3: CASSLPDSTEAFF. As DNA, the CDR3 is TGCGCCAGCAGCTTGCCGGACAGCACTGAAGCTTTCTTT.

This clone showed up just once. Mismatch with germline at one junction end may stem from a read error. The genes are TRBV19 and TRBJ2-5; D perhaps matches TRBD1 (5 bases). From germline, CDR1 is LNHDA and CDR2 SQIVND (reference sequence). The CDR3 totals 16 residues. The CDR3 nucleotides read TGTGCCAGTAGCATAGAATCCCTAGGGGCTCGAGAGACCCAGTACTTC. It yields the protein CASSIESLGARETQYF.

The chain employs TRBV19 and TRBJ2-7; TRBD1 aligns across 10 bases. Per the germline V gene, CDR1 is LNHDA and CDR2 is SQIVND (reference sequence). Germline trimming cut 5 bases from V and 2 bases from J; bases unmatched to any gene: 3. The CDR3 extends over 14 amino acids. CDR3 protein: CASSRGQGAYEQYF. The CDR3 DNA is TGTGCCAGTAGTCGCGGACAGGGGGCCTACGAGCAGTACTTC.

The J gene is TRBJ1-2, the V gene TRBV2; no firm D call. Between the trimmed V and J ends, which lost 7 bases and 6 bases, there was a span of 12 bases. The CDR3 is 12 amino acids. Germline assignment: CDR1 SNHLY and CDR2 FYNNEI. This CDR3 is CASTLNLNGYTF. CDR3 DNA sequence: TGTGCCAGCACCTTGAACTTAAATGGCTACACCTTC.

The table lists this clone with a few counts. The V call is TRBV10-1, the J call TRBJ2-7; 8 nucleotides align to TRBD2. Germline-derived CDR1 and CDR2 are WNHNN and SYGVQD (reference sequence). The CDR3 consists of 13 residues. V was clipped by 2 bases and J by 4 bases; unmatched bases: 1. CDR3 protein: CASSESGSYEQYF. The DNA of the CDR3 is TGCGCCAGCAGTGAGAGCGGGAGTTACGAGCAGTACTTC.

The rearrangement uses TRBV5-6 and TRBJ2-5; 8 nucleotides align to TRBD1. The CDR3 covers 13 residues. The germline V gene has CDR1 SGHDT and CDR2 YYEEEE. The trim removed 6 bases at V and 4 bases at J, leaving 5 bases unmatched. This chain's CDR3 is CASNRQGPETQYF. CDR3 nucleotide sequence: TGTGCCAGCAACCGACAGGGGCCAGAGACCCAGTACTTC.

This rearrangement joins TRBV27 to TRBJ2-3; perhaps TRBD1 as D (5 bases). Per germline, CDR1 MNHEY and CDR2 SMNVEV (reference sequence). The CDR3 has 15 amino acids. V lost 3 bases and J lost 0, with 10 bases in between. The CDR3 protein is CASSFIRASTDTQYF. CDR3 DNA: TGTGCCAGCAGTTTTATCAGGGCGAGCACAGATACGCAGTATTTT.

This chain links TRBV28 with TRBJ1-1; 7 bases are shared with TRBD1. The CDR3 is 14 amino acids. Germline CDR1 reads MDHEN; CDR2 reads SYDVKM. V shed 2 bases, J shed 4 bases, and the junction held 4 bases outside the gene matches. The CDR3 is CASSLRQGGTEAFF. Written as DNA, the CDR3 is TGTGCCAGCAGTTTAAGACAGGGAGGCACTGAAGCTTTCTTT.